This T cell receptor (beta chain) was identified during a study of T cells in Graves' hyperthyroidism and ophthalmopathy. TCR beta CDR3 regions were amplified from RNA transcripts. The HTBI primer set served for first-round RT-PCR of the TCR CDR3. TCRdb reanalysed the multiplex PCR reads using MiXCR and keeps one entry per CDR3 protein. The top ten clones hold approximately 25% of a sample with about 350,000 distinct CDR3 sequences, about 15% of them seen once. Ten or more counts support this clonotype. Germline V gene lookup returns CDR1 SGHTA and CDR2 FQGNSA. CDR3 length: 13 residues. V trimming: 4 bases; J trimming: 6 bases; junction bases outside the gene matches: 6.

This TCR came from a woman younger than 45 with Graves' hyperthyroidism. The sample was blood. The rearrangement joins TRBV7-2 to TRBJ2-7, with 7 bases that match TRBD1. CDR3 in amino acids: CASSSTHRGEQYF. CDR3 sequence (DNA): TGTGCCAGCAGCTCGACACACAGGGGCGAGCAGTACTTC.